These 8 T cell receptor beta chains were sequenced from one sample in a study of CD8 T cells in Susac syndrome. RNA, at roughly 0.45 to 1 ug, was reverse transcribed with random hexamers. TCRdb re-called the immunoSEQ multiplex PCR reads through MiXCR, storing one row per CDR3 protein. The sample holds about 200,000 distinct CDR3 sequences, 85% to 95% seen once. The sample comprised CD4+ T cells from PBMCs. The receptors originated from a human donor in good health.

The chain's CDR3 is CASSLRTDSNSPLHF. The CDR3, as DNA: TGCGCCAGCAGCTTAAGGACAGATTCCAATTCACCCCTCCACTTT. V usage is TRBV5-1 and J usage is TRBJ1-6; tentative D call: TRBD1 (6 bases). Germline loops: CDR1 SGHRS, CDR2 YFSETQ. V lost 2 bases and J 7 bases, leaving 13 bases between the germline ends. There are 15 residues in the CDR3.

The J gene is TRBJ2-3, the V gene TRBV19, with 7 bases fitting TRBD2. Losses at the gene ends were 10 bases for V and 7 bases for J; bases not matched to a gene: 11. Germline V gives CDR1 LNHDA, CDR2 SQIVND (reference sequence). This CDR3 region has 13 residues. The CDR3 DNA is TGTGCCACCGGGGGGTCCCCTCTGAATACGCAGTATTTT. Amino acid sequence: CATGGSPLNTQYF.

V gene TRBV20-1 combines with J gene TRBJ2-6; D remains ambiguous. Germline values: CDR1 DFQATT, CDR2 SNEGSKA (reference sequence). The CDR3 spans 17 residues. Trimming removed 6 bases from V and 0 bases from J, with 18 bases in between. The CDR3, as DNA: TGCAGTGCCCTATATGGGTCCTTGCTCTCTGGGGCCAACGTCCTGACTTTC. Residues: CSALYGSLLSGANVLTF.

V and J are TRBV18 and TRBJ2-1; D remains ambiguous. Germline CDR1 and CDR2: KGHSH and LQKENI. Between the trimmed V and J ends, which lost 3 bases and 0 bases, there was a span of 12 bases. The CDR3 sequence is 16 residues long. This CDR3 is CASSPLTPSSYNEQFF. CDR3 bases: TGTGCCAGCTCACCGCTGACACCGAGCTCCTACAATGAGCAGTTCTTC.

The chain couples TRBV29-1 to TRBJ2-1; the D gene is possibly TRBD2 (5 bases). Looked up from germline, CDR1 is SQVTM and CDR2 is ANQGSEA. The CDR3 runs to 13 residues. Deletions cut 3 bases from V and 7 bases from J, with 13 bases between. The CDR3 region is CSVDDSGLNEQFF. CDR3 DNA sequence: TGCAGCGTTGATGACTCGGGATTGAATGAGCAGTTCTTC.

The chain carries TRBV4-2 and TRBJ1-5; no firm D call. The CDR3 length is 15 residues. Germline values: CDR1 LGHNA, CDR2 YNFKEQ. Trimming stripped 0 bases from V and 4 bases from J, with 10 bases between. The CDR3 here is CASSQDGRNNQPQHF. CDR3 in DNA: TGTGCCAGCAGCCAAGACGGACGGAATAATCAGCCCCAGCATTTT.

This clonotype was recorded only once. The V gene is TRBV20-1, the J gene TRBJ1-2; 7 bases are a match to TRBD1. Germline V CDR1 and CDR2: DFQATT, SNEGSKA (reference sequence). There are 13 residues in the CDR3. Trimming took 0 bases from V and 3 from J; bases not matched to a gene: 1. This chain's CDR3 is CSAREGTDYGYTF. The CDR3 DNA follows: TGCAGTGCTAGAGAAGGGACAGACTATGGCTACACCTTC.

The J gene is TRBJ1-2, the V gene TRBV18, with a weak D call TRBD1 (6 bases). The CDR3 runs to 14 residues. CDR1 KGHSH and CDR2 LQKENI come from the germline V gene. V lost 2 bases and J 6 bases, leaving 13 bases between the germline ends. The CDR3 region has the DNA TGTGCCAGCTCACCATCGACAGGAGAAGATGGCTACACCTTC. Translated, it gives CASSPSTGEDGYTF. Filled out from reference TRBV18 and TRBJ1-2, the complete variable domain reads NAGVMQNPRHLVRRRGQEARLRCSPMKGHSHVYWYRQLPEEGLKFMVYLQKENIIDESGMPKERFSAEFPKEGPSILRIQQVVRGDSAAYFCASSPSTGEDGYTFGSGTRLTVV.